This T cell receptor beta chain comes out of a study of T cells in Graves' hyperthyroidism and ophthalmopathy. The overall study: At initial diagnosis, before any treatment had begun, peripheral blood was obtained.

It was considered stable Graves' hyperthyroidism when ophthalmopathy did not progress within 18 months. Amplified TCR beta CDR3 regions came from RNA transcripts. When the TCR CDR3 underwent first-round RT-PCR, the HTBI primer set was used. MiXCR, run by TCRdb on the multiplex PCR reads, gives a single entry per CDR3 protein. The sample has some 800,000 distinct CDR3 sequences, around 39% seen once. This CDR3 contains 13 residues. Trimming at V came to 4 bases and at J to 7 bases, leaving 3 bases not matched to a gene. The sequence came from a man aged 18 to 30 with Graves' hyperthyroidism. The gene calls are TRBV12-3 or TRBV12-4 and TRBJ1-5, with 8 nucleotides matching TRBD1. Sequencing used blood. The CDR3 sequence is CASSSGGWQPQHF. CDR3 sequence (DNA): TGTGCCAGCAGTTCAGGGGGCTGGCAGCCCCAGCATTTT.